Listed below are T cell receptor beta chains from one sample, sequenced in a study of blood T cells in healthy people across ages. MiXCR, run by TCRdb on the 5' RACE reads, gives a single entry per CDR3 protein. The sample includes 850,000 to 1,300,000 distinct CDR3 sequences, 40% to 45% of them seen just once. The specimen sequenced was blood. The receptors stem from a woman aged 55-69 years in good health. The CDR3 runs from the conserved cysteine through the conserved F or W. A D gene is named only where the DNA matches it firmly. Clone sizes are given selectively: once, few, many, or a class where the clone is expanded.

V gene: TRBV7-6; J gene: TRBJ2-7; clone size: NA; D gene: NA; CDR3 DNA: TGTGCCAGCAGCCCACGGGGGGGACAGGGTGTCTACGAGCAGTACTTC; CDR3 protein: CASSPRGGQGVYEQYF
V gene: TRBV29-1; J gene: TRBJ2-3; clone size: NA; D gene: NA; CDR3 DNA: TGCAGCGTTGAGCCTGGACAGAAGCGCACAGATACGCAGTATTTT; CDR3 protein: CSVEPGQKRTDTQYF
V gene: TRBV6-5; J gene: TRBJ2-1; clone size: few; D gene: NA; CDR3 DNA: TGTGCCAGCAGTTACTGGGGCAGCGGCCTTGAGCAGTTCTTC; CDR3 protein: CASSYWGSGLEQFF
V gene: TRBV25-1; J gene: TRBJ1-2; clone size: NA; D gene: TRBD1; CDR3 DNA: TGTGCCAGCAGGGAATTGGGACAGACTTATGGCTACACCTTC; CDR3 protein: CASRELGQTYGYTF
V gene: TRBV20-1; J gene: TRBJ2-7; clone size: NA; D gene: TRBD2; CDR3 DNA: TGCAGTGCTAGAGTAGCGGGGGGCTACAATGAGCAGTACTTC; CDR3 protein: CSARVAGGYNEQYF
V gene: TRBV20-1; J gene: TRBJ2-5; clone size: NA; D gene: NA; CDR3 DNA: TGCAGTGGGAGAACGTTCGAGACCCAGTACTTC; CDR3 protein: CSGRTFETQYF
V gene: TRBV5-1; J gene: TRBJ2-1; clone size: NA; D gene: TRBD2; CDR3 DNA: TGCGCCAGCAGCTTGGGGAGACTAGCGGGAGGGGGTGAGCAGTTCTTC; CDR3 protein: CASSLGRLAGGGEQFF
V gene: TRBV12-3/TRBV12-4; J gene: TRBJ1-5; clone size: NA; D gene: NA; CDR3 DNA: TGTGCCAGCCGCGGGGCAGGTCCCGGACAGCCCCAGCATTTT; CDR3 protein: CASRGAGPGQPQHF
V gene: TRBV7-2; J gene: TRBJ2-1; clone size: many; D gene: NA; CDR3 DNA: TGTGCCAGCAGCTTAGACGATGGAGGGGTGTTCTTC; CDR3 protein: CASSLDDGGVFF
V gene: TRBV15; J gene: TRBJ2-7; clone size: few; D gene: NA; CDR3 DNA: TGTGCCACAAAGGGGGATGGAGCGAGCTACGAGCAGTACTTC; CDR3 protein: CATKGDGASYEQYF
V gene: TRBV23-1; J gene: TRBJ1-2; clone size: NA; D gene: NA; CDR3 DNA: TGCGCCAGCAGTCAATATTTTATCTTTAGCTGCTATGGCTACACCTTC; CDR3 protein: CASSQYFIFSCYGYTF
V gene: TRBV7-9; J gene: TRBJ1-2; clone size: few; D gene: NA; CDR3 DNA: TGTGCCAGCAGCCCCAATGGTCCCAACTATGGCTACACCTTC; CDR3 protein: CASSPNGPNYGYTF
V gene: TRBV27; J gene: TRBJ2-1; clone size: NA; D gene: NA; CDR3 DNA: TGTGCCAGCAGGAGATGGACGGGGCCTAGCTCCTACAATGAGCAGTTCTTC; CDR3 protein: CASRRWTGPSSYNEQFF
V gene: TRBV29-1; J gene: TRBJ2-3; clone size: NA; D gene: NA; CDR3 DNA: TGCAGCGTCAGGCAGGGGGCGGGAGATATGCAGTATTTT; CDR3 protein: CSVRQGAGDMQYF
V gene: TRBV12-3/TRBV12-4; J gene: TRBJ1-6; clone size: NA; D gene: NA; CDR3 DNA: TGTGCCAGCAGTTTAACTGGTAGCTCCTATAATTCACCCCTCCACTTT; CDR3 protein: CASSLTGSSYNSPLHF
V gene: TRBV3-1; J gene: TRBJ2-1; clone size: NA; D gene: TRBD2; CDR3 DNA: TGTGCCAGCAGCCCAAATTGCGGGAGGGCGAATGAGCAGTTCTTC; CDR3 protein: CASSPNCGRANEQFF
V gene: TRBV24-1; J gene: TRBJ2-5; clone size: many; D gene: NA; CDR3 DNA: TGTGCCACCAGTGATTTGCGTCAGGGGTACGAGACCCAGTACTTC; CDR3 protein: CATSDLRQGYETQYF
V gene: TRBV24-1; J gene: TRBJ2-1; clone size: NA; D gene: NA; CDR3 DNA: TGTGCCACCAGTGATTTGCAGCAGGATGAGCAGTTCTTC; CDR3 protein: CATSDLQQDEQFF
V gene: TRBV30; J gene: TRBJ2-5; clone size: NA; D gene: NA; CDR3 DNA: TGTGCCTCCTGGACACTCCAAGAGACCCAGTACTTC; CDR3 protein: CASWTLQETQYF
V gene: TRBV5-5; J gene: TRBJ1-2; clone size: few; D gene: NA; CDR3 DNA: TGTGCCAGCATAGGCGCCGATCCTAACTATGGCTACACCTTC; CDR3 protein: CASIGADPNYGYTF
V gene: TRBV29-1; J gene: TRBJ1-1; clone size: few; D gene: NA; CDR3 DNA: TGCAGCACCTATGTGGGGGGGAGGCCCACTGAAGCTTTCTTT; CDR3 protein: CSTYVGGRPTEAFF
V gene: TRBV29-1; J gene: TRBJ1-1; clone size: NA; D gene: NA; CDR3 DNA: TGCAGCGGCCAAGTCGGGGTTTTTGAAGCTTTCTTT; CDR3 protein: CSGQVGVFEAFF
V gene: TRBV4-1; J gene: TRBJ2-7; clone size: NA; D gene: TRBD1; CDR3 DNA: TGCGCCAGCAGCCAGGGGACAGACCGCTCCTACGAGCAGTACTTC; CDR3 protein: CASSQGTDRSYEQYF
V gene: TRBV5-1; J gene: TRBJ2-5; clone size: few; D gene: TRBD2; CDR3 DNA: TGCGCCAGCAGCCCGGGACTAGCGGGCCCCCAAGAGACCCAGTACTTC; CDR3 protein: CASSPGLAGPQETQYF
V gene: TRBV4-2; J gene: TRBJ2-5; clone size: NA; D gene: TRBD1; CDR3 DNA: TGTGCCAGCAGCCCTCTAATAGGAGACAGGGGGGAGACCCAGTACTTC; CDR3 protein: CASSPLIGDRGETQYF
V gene: TRBV27; J gene: TRBJ2-7; clone size: few; D gene: NA; CDR3 DNA: TGTGCCAGCAGTTTGGGTGATACCTGGACCCCGCAGTACTTC; CDR3 protein: CASSLGDTWTPQYF
V gene: TRBV11-2; J gene: TRBJ2-3; clone size: NA; D gene: TRBD1; CDR3 DNA: TGTGCCAGCCGCTTAGCCCCCGGGACAGGTCGGGGAAATTCTCTAGATACGCAGTATTTT; CDR3 protein: CASRLAPGTGRGNSLDTQYF
V gene: TRBV27; J gene: TRBJ2-7; clone size: few; D gene: TRBD2; CDR3 DNA: TGTGCCAGCAGCCTTAGCAGCGGGAGGAAAAACTACGAGCAGTACTTC; CDR3 protein: CASSLSSGRKNYEQYF
V gene: TRBV28; J gene: TRBJ2-7; clone size: many; D gene: NA; CDR3 DNA: TGTGCCAGCAGTTTCCTTGGGGGGGAGCAGTACTTC; CDR3 protein: CASSFLGGEQYF
V gene: TRBV11-1; J gene: TRBJ2-5; clone size: NA; D gene: NA; CDR3 DNA: TGTGCCAGCAGCCCCCGGAGCGGTAGCGCAAAGACCCAGTACTTC; CDR3 protein: CASSPRSGSAKTQYF
V gene: TRBV2; J gene: TRBJ1-1; clone size: NA; D gene: TRBD1; CDR3 DNA: TGTGCCAGCAGTGCTTGGGACAGAGCATTGAACACTGAAGCTTTCTTT; CDR3 protein: CASSAWDRALNTEAFF
V gene: TRBV29-1; J gene: TRBJ2-5; clone size: NA; D gene: TRBD2; CDR3 DNA: TGCAGCGTTGAGGATAGATGGGGGGGGGAGACCCAGTACTTC; CDR3 protein: CSVEDRWGGETQYF
V gene: TRBV15; J gene: TRBJ2-6; clone size: few; D gene: TRBD2; CDR3 DNA: TGTGCCACCAGCAAAAAACCAGGGACTAGCGGGACGGTTGGGGCCAACGTCCTGACTTTC; CDR3 protein: CATSKKPGTSGTVGANVLTF
V gene: TRBV20-1; J gene: TRBJ2-7; clone size: NA; D gene: NA; CDR3 DNA: TGCAGTGCTCGACCGGACGGCCCAGTAGGGTCCCAGTACTTC; CDR3 protein: CSARPDGPVGSQYF
V gene: TRBV30; J gene: TRBJ2-7; clone size: few; D gene: NA; CDR3 DNA: TGTGCCTGGAGTCCGGGACGGTTCTCCTACGAGCAGTACTTC; CDR3 protein: CAWSPGRFSYEQYF
V gene: TRBV25-1; J gene: TRBJ2-5; clone size: few; D gene: TRBD1; CDR3 DNA: TGTGCCAGCAGTGCCTGGGACAGCCTCCAAGAGACCCAGTACTTC; CDR3 protein: CASSAWDSLQETQYF
V gene: TRBV10-3; J gene: TRBJ2-3; clone size: few; D gene: TRBD1; CDR3 DNA: TGTGCCATCGGGGACAGAGAATCTAGCACAGATACGCAGTATTTT; CDR3 protein: CAIGDRESSTDTQYF
V gene: TRBV20-1; J gene: TRBJ2-3; clone size: once; D gene: TRBD1; CDR3 DNA: TGCAGTGCTAGGCAGGGGGCTGGAGGCACAGATACGCAGTATTTT; CDR3 protein: CSARQGAGGTDTQYF
V gene: TRBV6-2/TRBV6-3; J gene: TRBJ1-2; clone size: few; D gene: NA; CDR3 DNA: TGTGCCAGCAGTTCTCCCTGGGGCAGGCAGGACTATGGCTACACCTTC; CDR3 protein: CASSSPWGRQDYGYTF
V gene: TRBV18; J gene: TRBJ2-7; clone size: NA; D gene: NA; CDR3 DNA: TGTGCCAGCTCACCAGGGTCGGGAGAGACCTACGAGCAGTACTTC; CDR3 protein: CASSPGSGETYEQYF
V gene: TRBV6-1; J gene: TRBJ2-7; clone size: NA; D gene: NA; CDR3 DNA: TGTGCCAGCAGTGATGAGGTGTTTCCTTACGAGCAGTACTTC; CDR3 protein: CASSDEVFPYEQYF
V gene: TRBV7-8; J gene: TRBJ2-3; clone size: few; D gene: TRBD2; CDR3 DNA: TGTGCCAGCAGCTGGGGACTAGCGGGAGATACGCAGTATTTT; CDR3 protein: CASSWGLAGDTQYF
V gene: TRBV9; J gene: TRBJ2-3; clone size: few; D gene: TRBD1; CDR3 DNA: TGTGCCAGCAGCGTAGATAGAGGGGGCTCGAATACGCAGTATTTT; CDR3 protein: CASSVDRGGSNTQYF
V gene: TRBV4-1; J gene: TRBJ2-1; clone size: NA; D gene: NA; CDR3 DNA: TGCGCCAGCAGCCAAGGCCCCCTCAATAAGCAGTTCTTC; CDR3 protein: CASSQGPLNKQFF
V gene: TRBV5-4; J gene: TRBJ2-7; clone size: NA; D gene: TRBD2; CDR3 DNA: TGTGCCAGCAGCAGGGGACTAGCGCTAACCTACGAGCAGTACTTC; CDR3 protein: CASSRGLALTYEQYF
V gene: TRBV11-2; J gene: TRBJ2-5; clone size: NA; D gene: NA; CDR3 DNA: TGTGCCAGCAGCTTCTTAGGAGGGCAGGGGGAGACCCAGTACTTC; CDR3 protein: CASSFLGGQGETQYF
V gene: TRBV29-1; J gene: TRBJ2-5; clone size: NA; D gene: TRBD1; CDR3 DNA: TGCAGCGTCGAACCGGGACAGGGAAAGACCCAGTACTTC; CDR3 protein: CSVEPGQGKTQYF
V gene: TRBV20-1; J gene: TRBJ2-1; clone size: NA; D gene: NA; CDR3 DNA: TGCAGTGCCATGACAGCCAGCTCCTACAATGAGCAGTTCTTC; CDR3 protein: CSAMTASSYNEQFF
V gene: TRBV4-1; J gene: TRBJ2-5; clone size: NA; D gene: NA; CDR3 DNA: TGCGCCAGCAGTCAAGTTATGTCACTGAGTGGGGGGAACCAAGAGACCCAGTACTTC; CDR3 protein: CASSQVMSLSGGNQETQYF
V gene: TRBV13; J gene: TRBJ2-3; clone size: NA; D gene: NA; CDR3 DNA: TGTGCCAGCAGCGGGGACCTGAATACGCAGTATTTT; CDR3 protein: CASSGDLNTQYF
V gene: TRBV5-1; J gene: TRBJ2-1; clone size: NA; D gene: NA; CDR3 DNA: TGCGCCAGCAGCTTGGAACCAGCCAGTCCTGAGCAGTTCTTC; CDR3 protein: CASSLEPASPEQFF
V gene: TRBV6-2/TRBV6-3; J gene: TRBJ1-5; clone size: NA; D gene: NA; CDR3 DNA: TGTGCCAGCACCGTGAGTCGCAATCAGCCCCAGCATTTT; CDR3 protein: CASTVSRNQPQHF
V gene: TRBV13; J gene: TRBJ2-7; clone size: NA; D gene: TRBD2; CDR3 DNA: TGTGCCAGCAGCCCGGGACTAGCGGGAGTTTTCGAGCAGTACTTC; CDR3 protein: CASSPGLAGVFEQYF
V gene: TRBV5-4; J gene: TRBJ2-7; clone size: few; D gene: NA; CDR3 DNA: TGTGCCAGCAGCTTGGGAGGGCTCTCCGAGCAGTACTTC; CDR3 protein: CASSLGGLSEQYF
V gene: TRBV11-2; J gene: TRBJ2-3; clone size: many; D gene: NA; CDR3 DNA: TGTGCCAGCAGCTTAGGAGAGAGGACCGGAGATACGCAGTATTTT; CDR3 protein: CASSLGERTGDTQYF
V gene: TRBV12-3/TRBV12-4; J gene: TRBJ1-2; clone size: few; D gene: NA; CDR3 DNA: TGTGCCAGCAGTTTGCCAGGGAGGAGCGGCTACACCTTC; CDR3 protein: CASSLPGRSGYTF
V gene: TRBV10-3; J gene: TRBJ1-2; clone size: NA; D gene: NA; CDR3 DNA: TGTGCCATCAGTGACCACACTTCTAAGGGGAGGCCCTTGGATGGCTACACCTTC; CDR3 protein: CAISDHTSKGRPLDGYTF
V gene: TRBV12-3/TRBV12-4; J gene: TRBJ2-1; clone size: NA; D gene: NA; CDR3 DNA: TGTGCCAGCAGTTTTGTCGCGTACAATGAGCAGTTCTTC; CDR3 protein: CASSFVAYNEQFF